This is a list of T cell receptor beta chains from one sample in a study of cytomegalovirus exposure and HLA in healthy donors. Sequenced by immunoSEQ multiplex PCR; TCRdb stores in-frame clones only, minus some. The table has about 180,000 clones, over 75% seen once. Sample: PBMCs. The receptors come from a man aged 55-75 years in good health and CMV-seronegative. The CDR3 runs from the conserved cysteine through the conserved F or W. D genes are given only for firm matches. Some rows have no size entry. The others give once, few or many, or a class for an expanded clone.

d_gene,abundance,v_gene,j_gene,CDR3nt,CDR3aa
TRBD2,.,TRBV20-1,TRBJ2-3,TGCAGTGGCCCACTAGCGGGTACGCAGTATTTT,CSGPLAGTQYF
.,.,TRBV29-1,TRBJ1-1,TGCAGCGCAAACGGAGCGATGAACACTGAAGCTTTCTTT,CSANGAMNTEAFF
.,.,TRBV11-2,TRBJ2-2,TGTGCCAGCACCTCCGGCACCGGGGAGCTGTTTTTT,CASTSGTGELFF
.,.,TRBV7-6,TRBJ2-5,TGTGCCAGCAGCTTTCGGGAGACCCAGTACTTC,CASSFRETQYF
.,.,TRBV5-8,TRBJ2-5,TGTGCCAGCAGCTTAGGTCAGGCCGGGGGAGAGACCCAGTACTTC,CASSLGQAGGETQYF
.,.,TRBV4-3,TRBJ2-1,TGCGCCAGCAGCCAAGATCGGTTGCACAATGAGCAGTTCTTC,CASSQDRLHNEQFF
TRBD1,.,TRBV19,TRBJ1-1,TGTGCCAGTAGTACCGACAGGGGTACTGAAGCTTTCTTT,CASSTDRGTEAFF
.,once,TRBV19,TRBJ1-2,TGTGCCAGTACGGAGGGTTCCTATGGCTACACCTTC,CASTEGSYGYTF
TRBD2,.,TRBV28,TRBJ2-5,TGTGCCAGCAGCGCGGGACTAGCGGGAGAGACCCAGTACTTC,CASSAGLAGETQYF
.,.,TRBV19,TRBJ2-5,TGTGCCAGTAGCCAAACCCCCGGGGAGACCCAGTACTTC,CASSQTPGETQYF
.,few,TRBV6-5,TRBJ2-7,TGTGCCAGCAGTTACGACAGAACCCCCTACGAGCAGTACTTC,CASSYDRTPYEQYF
.,few,TRBV5-1,TRBJ2-2,TGCGCCAGCACAGGGGGGCAGGGCGACACCGGGGAGCTGTTTTTT,CASTGGQGDTGELFF
.,.,TRBV5-4,TRBJ1-2,TGTGCCAGCAGCTTGGCAGGGGAACCTAACTATGGCTACCCCTTC,CASSLAGEPNYGYPF
TRBD1,.,TRBV7-9,TRBJ1-2,TGTGCCAGCAGCGCCAGGGGGACTAACTATGGCTACACCTTC,CASSARGTNYGYTF
TRBD2,.,TRBV27,TRBJ2-1,TGTGCCAGCAGTTTAGATGGAACGGGAGGGGGGGCTGAGCAGTTCTTC,CASSLDGTGGGAEQFF
TRBD1,.,TRBV19,TRBJ1-5,TGTGCCAGTAGTACTTGGACAGGGGGCCGAAATCAGCCCCAGCATTTT,CASSTWTGGRNQPQHF
TRBD2,.,TRBV5-1,TRBJ2-3,TGCGCCAGCAGCACCTTCGGGACTAGCCGCACAGATACGCAGTATTTT,CASSTFGTSRTDTQYF
.,.,TRBV28,TRBJ1-5,TGTGCCGCAGCTTCGGGGGGCGCGGGCAATCAGCCCCAGCATTTT,CAAASGGAGNQPQHF
.,.,TRBV10-2,TRBJ2-7,TGCGCCAGCAGTGAGTTCGCCTACGAGCAGTACTTC,CASSEFAYEQYF
TRBD1,.,TRBV19,TRBJ1-6,TGTGCCAGTCGTGACAGGGGGAAATATAATTCACCCCTCCACTTT,CASRDRGKYNSPLHF
TRBD1,.,TRBV27,TRBJ2-7,TGTGCCAGCAGTTTAGGGACAGGGGGCGGCGAGCAGTACTTC,CASSLGTGGGEQYF
TRBD1,.,TRBV29-1,TRBJ1-2,TGCAGCGTTCGGACAGGGGGCAACTATGGCTACACCTTC,CSVRTGGNYGYTF
.,.,TRBV6-1,TRBJ1-5,TGTGCCAGCAGTGTGCCGGTTGTGGGCAATCAGCCCCAGCATTTT,CASSVPVVGNQPQHF
.,once,TRBV5-1,TRBJ2-2,TGCGCCAGCAGCTTGAGGGCGCGGGGAAACACCGGGGAGCTGTTTTTT,CASSLRARGNTGELFF
.,.,TRBV28,TRBJ1-4,TGTGCCAGCAGTTTATGGGGGCAGAACAGGGAAAAACTGTTTTTT,CASSLWGQNREKLFF
.,few,TRBV6-5,TRBJ1-5,TGTGCCAGCAGTATGACAGCGGGTCAGCCCCAGCATTTT,CASSMTAGQPQHF
TRBD1,.,TRBV5-4,TRBJ1-2,TGTGCCAGCAGCTCGGGACAGGGCTATCTTGGCTACACCTTC,CASSSGQGYLGYTF
TRBD1,.,TRBV5-1,TRBJ1-4,TGCGCCAGCAGCTCGACGACAGGGCAGACGAATGAAAAACTGTTTTTT,CASSSTTGQTNEKLFF
.,once,TRBV10-3,TRBJ2-3,TGTGCCATCACCGGGGCGGGGGATACGCAGTATTTT,CAITGAGDTQYF
TRBD2,.,TRBV6-6,TRBJ2-7,TGTGCCAGCAGCCATACTAGCGGCCGATCCTACGAGCAGTACTTC,CASSHTSGRSYEQYF
TRBD2,.,TRBV13,TRBJ2-7,TGTGCCAGCAGCCCGGGGGGAAACGCTAGCGAGCAGTACTTC,CASSPGGNASEQYF
TRBD1,.,TRBV10-3,TRBJ1-2,TGTGCCATCAGTGAGCAGGGACAGTCCTATGGCTACACCTTC,CAISEQGQSYGYTF
.,few,TRBV4-1,TRBJ2-3,TGCGCCAGCAGCCTGTCGAGCGCTAGCACAGATACGCAGTATTTT,CASSLSSASTDTQYF
.,.,TRBV4-1,TRBJ1-5,TGCGCCAGCAGCCAAGTATCTGGGGGGGCAATTCAGCCCCAGCATTTT,CASSQVSGGAIQPQHF
.,few,TRBV10-3,TRBJ1-2,TGTGCCATCACTAAGGACAGAGGGGGAAACTATGGCTACACCTTC,CAITKDRGGNYGYTF
TRBD1,.,TRBV28,TRBJ1-2,TGTGCCAGCAGGACGCCAAAGGGGGCGCGGGGCTACACCTTC,CASRTPKGARGYTF
TRBD2,.,TRBV5-1,TRBJ2-2,TGCGCCAGCAGCTCCACTAGCGGGGACACCGGGGAGCTGTTTTTT,CASSSTSGDTGELFF
.,.,TRBV5-8,TRBJ1-6,TGTGCCAGCAGCTTGCGGCAGGGCGAATCACCCCTCCACTTT,CASSLRQGESPLHF
.,once,TRBV6-4,TRBJ1-1,TGTGCCAGCAGTGACCATCGGGAGTTCACTGAAGCTTTCTTT,CASSDHREFTEAFF
TRBD1,.,TRBV9,TRBJ1-3,TGTGCCAGCGGACCGGGACAGGGCTACGACGGAAACACCATATATTTT,CASGPGQGYDGNTIYF
TRBD2,.,TRBV4-3,TRBJ2-1,TGCGCCAGCAGCCAAGAGGCTAGCGGGAGTTATGAGCAGTTCTTC,CASSQEASGSYEQFF
TRBD1,.,TRBV4-3,TRBJ2-5,TGCGCCAGCAGCCAAGAGGACGGACAGGGGCGAGGAGAGACCCAGTACTTC,CASSQEDGQGRGETQYF
.,.,TRBV6-4,TRBJ2-3,TGTGCCAGCAGTGACTCCGGGGTGGGCACAGATACGCAGTATTTT,CASSDSGVGTDTQYF
.,few,TRBV5-4,TRBJ2-5,TGTGCCAGCAGCTCGAAGGGGTTGGAGACCCAGTACTTC,CASSSKGLETQYF
.,.,TRBV13,TRBJ2-7,TGTGCCAGCAGCTCTACAGGGATTACCTACGAGCAGTACTTC,CASSSTGITYEQYF
.,few,TRBV5-1,TRBJ2-7,TGCGCCAGCAGCTTGTTAGGAGGGACCTACGAGCAGTACTTC,CASSLLGGTYEQYF
TRBD1,few,TRBV4-3,TRBJ2-7,TGCGCCAGCAGCCAAGACTACAGGGGCGACGAGCAGTACTTC,CASSQDYRGDEQYF
.,once,TRBV20-1,TRBJ2-7,TGCAGTACTTCCACAGGTTACGAGCAGTACTTC,CSTSTGYEQYF
.,.,TRBV19,TRBJ1-6,TGTGCCAGTAGTTCCTGGGGCTCAGATAATTCACCCCTCCACTTT,CASSSWGSDNSPLHF
TRBD1,.,TRBV5-1,TRBJ1-1,TGCGCCAGCAGCGCGGGACAGGGAAGCACTGAAGCTTTCTTT,CASSAGQGSTEAFF
.,.,TRBV30,TRBJ1-2,TGTGCCTGGAGTCCGTGGGGGGATGGCTACCCCTTC,CAWSPWGDGYPF
.,.,TRBV18,TRBJ1-1,TGTGCCAGCTCACCCCAGGAAGCGGACACTGAAGCTTTCTTT,CASSPQEADTEAFF